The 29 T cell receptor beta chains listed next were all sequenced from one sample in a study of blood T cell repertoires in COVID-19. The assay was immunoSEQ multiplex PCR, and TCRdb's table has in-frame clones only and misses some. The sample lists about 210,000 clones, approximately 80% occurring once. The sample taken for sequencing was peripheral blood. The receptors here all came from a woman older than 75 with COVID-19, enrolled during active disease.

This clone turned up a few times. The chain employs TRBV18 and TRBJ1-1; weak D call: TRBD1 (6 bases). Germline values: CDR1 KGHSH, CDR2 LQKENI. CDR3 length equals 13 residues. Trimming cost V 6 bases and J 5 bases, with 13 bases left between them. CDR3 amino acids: CASSGAGATEAFF. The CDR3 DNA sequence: TGTGCCAGCTCTGGGGCGGGGGCGACTGAAGCTTTCTTT. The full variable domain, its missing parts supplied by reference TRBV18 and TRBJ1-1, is NAGVMQNPRHLVRRRGQEARLRCSPMKGHSHVYWYRQLPEEGLKFMVYLQKENIIDESGMPKERFSAEFPKEGPSILRIQQVVRGDSAAYFCASSGAGATEAFFGQGTRLTVV.

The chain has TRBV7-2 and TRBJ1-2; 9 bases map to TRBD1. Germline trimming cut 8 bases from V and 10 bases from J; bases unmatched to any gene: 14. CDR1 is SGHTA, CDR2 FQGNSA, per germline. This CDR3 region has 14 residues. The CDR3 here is CASRLRQGDETYTF. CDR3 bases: TGTGCCAGCCGACTACGACAGGGGGACGAAACCTACACCTTC.

CDR3: CASSLRQGSTEAFF. The DNA of the CDR3 is TGTGCCAGCAGTCTAAGACAGGGGAGCACTGAAGCTTTCTTT. V gene TRBV6-5 combines with J gene TRBJ1-1, with TRBD1 identical over 8 bases. The germline gives CDR1 MNHEY, CDR2 SVGAGI. The CDR3 is 14 residues long. V shed 5 bases, J shed 4 bases, and the junction held 6 bases outside the gene matches.

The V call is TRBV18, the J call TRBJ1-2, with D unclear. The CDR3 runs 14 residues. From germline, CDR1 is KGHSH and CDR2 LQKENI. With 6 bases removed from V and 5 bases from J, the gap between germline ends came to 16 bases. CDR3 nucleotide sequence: TGTGCCAGCTCCCCGGGGAGGAGCTCTTATGGCTACACCTTC. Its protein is CASSPGRSSYGYTF.

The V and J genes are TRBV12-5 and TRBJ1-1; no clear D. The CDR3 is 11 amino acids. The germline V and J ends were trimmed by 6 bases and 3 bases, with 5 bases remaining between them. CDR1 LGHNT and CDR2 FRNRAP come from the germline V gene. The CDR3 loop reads CASGLDTEAFF. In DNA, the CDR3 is TGTGCTAGTGGCTTAGACACTGAAGCTTTCTTT.

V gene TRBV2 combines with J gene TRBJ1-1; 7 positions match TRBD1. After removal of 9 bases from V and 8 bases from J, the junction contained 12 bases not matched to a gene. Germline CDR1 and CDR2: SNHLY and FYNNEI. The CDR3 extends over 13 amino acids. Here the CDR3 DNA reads TGTGCCAGGGGGGCCGGGACAGATTACGAAGCTTTCTTT. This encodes CARGAGTDYEAFF.

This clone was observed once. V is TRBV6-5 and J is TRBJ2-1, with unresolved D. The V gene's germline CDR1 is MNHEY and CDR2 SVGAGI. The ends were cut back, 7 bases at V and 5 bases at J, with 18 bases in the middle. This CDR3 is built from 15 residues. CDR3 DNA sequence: TGTGCCAGCAACCCCGGTGCATCCAAAAACAATGAGCAGTTCTTC. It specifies CASNPGASKNNEQFF.

CDR3 DNA sequence: TGCGCCAGTCGGGCCTTAGGGGAGAACACTGAAGCTTTCTTT. Amino acid sequence: CASRALGENTEAFF. The chain carries TRBV5-1 and TRBJ1-1; D is possibly TRBD1 (5 bases). Per germline, CDR1 SGHRS and CDR2 YFSETQ. V gave up 8 bases and J gave up 1 base, with 15 bases separating them. The CDR3 has 14 amino acids.

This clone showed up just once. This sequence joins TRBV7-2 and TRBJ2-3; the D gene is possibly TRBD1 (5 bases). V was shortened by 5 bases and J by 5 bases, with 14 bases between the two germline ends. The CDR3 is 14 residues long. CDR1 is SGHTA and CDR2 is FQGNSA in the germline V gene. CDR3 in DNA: TGTGCCAGCAGCGACTCTGACAGAGGAGATACGCAGTATTTT. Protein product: CASSDSDRGDTQYF.

The CDR3 nucleotides read TGTGCCAGCAGCTTTCAGGGGGCCTACGAGCAGTACTTC. It encodes CASSFQGAYEQYF. The rearrangement uses TRBV5-5 and TRBJ2-7, with 7 bases identical to TRBD1. The CDR3 totals 13 residues. The junction had 1 base not matched to a gene; V was cut back by 2 bases and J by 2 bases. Germline V gene lookup returns CDR1 SGHKS and CDR2 YYEKEE (reference sequence). The variable domain in full, with the rest retrieved from reference TRBV5-5 and TRBJ2-7, is DAGVTQSPTHLIKTRGQQVTLRCSPISGHKSVSWYQQVLGQGPQFIFQYYEKEERGRGNFPDRFSARQFPNYSSELNVNALLLGDSALYLCASSFQGAYEQYFGPGTRLTVT.

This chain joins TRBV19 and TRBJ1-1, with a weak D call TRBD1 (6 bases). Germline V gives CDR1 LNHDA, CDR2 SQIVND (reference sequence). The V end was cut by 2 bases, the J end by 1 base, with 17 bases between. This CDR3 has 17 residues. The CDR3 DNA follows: TGTGCCAGTAGTATAAGGCCTCAGGGGTTGGGGAACACTGAAGCTTTCTTT. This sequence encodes CASSIRPQGLGNTEAFF.

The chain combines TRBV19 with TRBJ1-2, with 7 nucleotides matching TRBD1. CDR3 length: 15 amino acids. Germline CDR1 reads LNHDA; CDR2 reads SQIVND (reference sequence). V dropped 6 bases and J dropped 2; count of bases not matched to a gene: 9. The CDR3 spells CASRLTGTENYGYTF. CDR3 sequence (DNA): TGTGCCAGTAGACTTACCGGGACAGAAAACTATGGCTACACCTTC.

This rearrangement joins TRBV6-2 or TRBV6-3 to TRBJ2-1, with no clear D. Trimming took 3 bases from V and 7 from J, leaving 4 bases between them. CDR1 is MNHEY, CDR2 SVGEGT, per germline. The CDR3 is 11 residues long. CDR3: CASSYENEQFF. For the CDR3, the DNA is TGTGCCAGCAGTTATGAGAATGAGCAGTTCTTC.

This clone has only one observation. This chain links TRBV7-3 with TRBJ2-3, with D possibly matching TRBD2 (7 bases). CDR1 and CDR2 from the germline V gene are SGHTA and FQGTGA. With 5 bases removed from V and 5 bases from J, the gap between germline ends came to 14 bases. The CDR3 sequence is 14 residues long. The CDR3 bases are TGTGCCAGCAGCCCCGCGGGGGCTAGAGATACGCAGTATTTT. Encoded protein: CASSPAGARDTQYF.

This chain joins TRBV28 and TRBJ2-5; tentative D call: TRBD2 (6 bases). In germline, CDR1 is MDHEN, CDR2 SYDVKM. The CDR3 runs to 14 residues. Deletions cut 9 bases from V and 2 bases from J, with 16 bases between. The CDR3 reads CASKRGGAQETQYF. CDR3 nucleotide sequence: TGTGCCAGTAAAAGGGGCGGGGCTCAAGAGACCCAGTACTTC. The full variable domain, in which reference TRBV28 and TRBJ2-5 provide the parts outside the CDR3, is DVKVTQSSRYLVKRTGEKVFLECVQDMDHENMFWYRQDPGLGLRLIYFSYDVKMKEKGDIPEGYSVSREKKERFSLILESASTNQTSMYLCASKRGGAQETQYFGPGTRLLVL.

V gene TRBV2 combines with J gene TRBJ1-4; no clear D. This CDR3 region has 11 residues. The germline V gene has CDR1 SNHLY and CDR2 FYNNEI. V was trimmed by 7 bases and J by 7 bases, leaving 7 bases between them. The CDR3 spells CASNSREKLFF. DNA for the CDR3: TGTGCCAGCAATAGCCGTGAAAAACTGTTTTTT.

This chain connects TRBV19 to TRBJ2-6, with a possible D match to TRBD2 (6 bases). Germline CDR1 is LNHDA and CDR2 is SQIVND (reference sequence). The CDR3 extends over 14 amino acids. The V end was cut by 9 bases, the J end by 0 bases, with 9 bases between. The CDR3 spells CASSGFSGANVLTF. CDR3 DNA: TGTGCCAGCAGCGGGTTCTCTGGGGCCAACGTCCTGACTTTC.

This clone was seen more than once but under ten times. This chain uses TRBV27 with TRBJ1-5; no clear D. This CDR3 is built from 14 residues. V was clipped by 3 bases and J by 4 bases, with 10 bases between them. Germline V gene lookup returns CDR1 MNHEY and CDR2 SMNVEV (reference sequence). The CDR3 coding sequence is TGTGCCAGCAGTTTCGGGATAGGAAATCAGCCCCAGCATTTT. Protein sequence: CASSFGIGNQPQHF.

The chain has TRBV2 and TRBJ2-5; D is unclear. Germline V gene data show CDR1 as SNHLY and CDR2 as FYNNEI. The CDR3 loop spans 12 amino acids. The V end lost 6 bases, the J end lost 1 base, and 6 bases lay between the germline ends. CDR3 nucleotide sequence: TGTGCCAGCAGGGAGATCCAAGAGACCCAGTACTTC. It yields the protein CASREIQETQYF.

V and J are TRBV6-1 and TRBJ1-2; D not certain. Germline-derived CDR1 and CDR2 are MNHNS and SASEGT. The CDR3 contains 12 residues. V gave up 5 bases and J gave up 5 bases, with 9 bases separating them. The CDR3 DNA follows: TGTGCCAGCAGTTTAGATCGTTATGGCTACACCTTC. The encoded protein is CASSLDRYGYTF.

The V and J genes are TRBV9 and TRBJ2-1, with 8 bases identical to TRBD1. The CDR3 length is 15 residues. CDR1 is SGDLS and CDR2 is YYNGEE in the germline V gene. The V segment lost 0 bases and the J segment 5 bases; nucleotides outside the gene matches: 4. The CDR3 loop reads CASSVDGQGDNEQFF. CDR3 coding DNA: TGTGCCAGCAGCGTAGACGGACAGGGCGACAATGAGCAGTTCTTC. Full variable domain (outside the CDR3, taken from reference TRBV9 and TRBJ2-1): DSGVTQTPKHLITATGQRVTLRCSPRSGDLSVYWYQQSLDQGLQFLIQYYNGEERAKGNILERFSAQQFPDLHSELNLSSLELGDSALYFCASSVDGQGDNEQFFGPGTRLTVL.

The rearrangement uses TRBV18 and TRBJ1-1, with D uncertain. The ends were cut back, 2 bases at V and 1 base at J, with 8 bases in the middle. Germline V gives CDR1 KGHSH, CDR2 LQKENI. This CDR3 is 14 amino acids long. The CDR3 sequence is CASSPGGPNTEAFF. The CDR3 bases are TGTGCCAGCTCACCAGGAGGCCCGAACACTGAAGCTTTCTTT.

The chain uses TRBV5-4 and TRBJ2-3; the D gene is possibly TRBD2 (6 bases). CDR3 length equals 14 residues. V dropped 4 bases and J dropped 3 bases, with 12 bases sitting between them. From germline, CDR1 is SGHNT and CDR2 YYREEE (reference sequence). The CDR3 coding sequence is TGTGCCAGCAGCCCTCTGGCGGGAACAGATACGCAGTATTTT. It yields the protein CASSPLAGTDTQYF.

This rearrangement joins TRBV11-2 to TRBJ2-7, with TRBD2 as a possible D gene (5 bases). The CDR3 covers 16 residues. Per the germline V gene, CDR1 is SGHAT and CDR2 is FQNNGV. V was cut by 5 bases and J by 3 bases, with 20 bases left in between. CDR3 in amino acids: CASSPHPWGAYYEQYF. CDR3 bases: TGTGCCAGCAGCCCCCACCCGTGGGGAGCCTACTACGAGCAGTACTTC.

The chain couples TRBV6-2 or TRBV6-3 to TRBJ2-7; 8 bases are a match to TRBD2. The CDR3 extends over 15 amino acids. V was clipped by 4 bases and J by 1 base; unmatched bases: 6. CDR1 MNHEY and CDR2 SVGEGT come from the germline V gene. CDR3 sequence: CASSSERERSYEQYF. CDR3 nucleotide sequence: TGTGCCAGCAGTTCTGAGCGGGAGCGTTCCTACGAGCAGTACTTC.

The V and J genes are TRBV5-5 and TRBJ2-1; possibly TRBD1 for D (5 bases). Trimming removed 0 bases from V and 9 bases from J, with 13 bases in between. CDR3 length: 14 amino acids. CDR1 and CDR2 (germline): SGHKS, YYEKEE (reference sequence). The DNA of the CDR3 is TGTGCCAGCAGCTTGGAAGGGGTACAACGTGAGCAGTTCTTC. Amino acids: CASSLEGVQREQFF.

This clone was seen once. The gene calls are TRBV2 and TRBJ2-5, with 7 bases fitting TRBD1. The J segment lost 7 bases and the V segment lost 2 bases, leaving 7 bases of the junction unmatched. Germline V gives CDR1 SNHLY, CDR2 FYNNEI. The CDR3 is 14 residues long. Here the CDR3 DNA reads TGTGCCAGCAGTGAACTGGGACAGCGTGGGACCCAGTACTTC. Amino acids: CASSELGQRGTQYF.

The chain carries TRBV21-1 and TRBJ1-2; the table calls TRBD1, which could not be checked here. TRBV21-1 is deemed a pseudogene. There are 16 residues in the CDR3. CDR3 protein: CASSLRTWGLPYGYTF. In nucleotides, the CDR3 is TGTGCCAGCAGCTTAAGGACATGGGGTCTACCCTATGGCTACACCTTC.

The CDR3 is CASSPMGLSDTQYF. In DNA form, the CDR3 reads TGTGCCAGCAGTCCCATGGGACTATCAGATACGCAGTATTTT. The chain employs TRBV28 and TRBJ2-3; TRBD2 aligns across 7 bases. V trimming: 5 bases; J trimming: 4 bases; junction bases outside the gene matches: 6. The CDR3 has 14 residues. The germline V gene has CDR1 MDHEN and CDR2 SYDVKM.